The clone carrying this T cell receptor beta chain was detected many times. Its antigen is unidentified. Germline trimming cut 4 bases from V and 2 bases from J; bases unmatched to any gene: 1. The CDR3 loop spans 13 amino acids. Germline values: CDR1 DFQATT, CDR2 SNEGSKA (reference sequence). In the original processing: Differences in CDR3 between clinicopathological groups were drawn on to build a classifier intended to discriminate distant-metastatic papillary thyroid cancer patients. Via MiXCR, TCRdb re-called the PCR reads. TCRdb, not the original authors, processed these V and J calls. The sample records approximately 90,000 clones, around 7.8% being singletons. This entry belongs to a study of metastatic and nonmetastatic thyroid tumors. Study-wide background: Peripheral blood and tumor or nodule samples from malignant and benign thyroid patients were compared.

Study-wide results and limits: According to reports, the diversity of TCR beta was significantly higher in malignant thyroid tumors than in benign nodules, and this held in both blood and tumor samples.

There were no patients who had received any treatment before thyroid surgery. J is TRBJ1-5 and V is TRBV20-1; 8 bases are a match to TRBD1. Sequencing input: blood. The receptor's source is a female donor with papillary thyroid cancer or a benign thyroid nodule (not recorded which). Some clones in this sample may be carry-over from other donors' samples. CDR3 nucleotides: TGCAGTGCTAAGGGACAGGGCAATCAGCCCCAGCATTTT. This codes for CSAKGQGNQPQHF.